This T cell receptor beta chain was captured by sequencing in a study of graft-versus-host responses after intestinal transplantation. About the study: Every transplant recipient was induced with anti-thymocyte globulin, then maintained on tacrolimus and steroids for about 3 years.

As for this clone: The antigen is unknown.

Germline CDR1 reads GTSNPN; CDR2 reads SVGIG (reference sequence). The junction had 8 bases not matched to a gene; V was cut back by 3 bases and J by 4 bases. The CDR3 covers 15 residues. Study-level findings and limits: Recipient marrow harbored GvH clones, some of which surfaced first in ileum or blood. HvG clone declines early post-transplant were associated with peak circulating GvH levels.

TCRdb keeps only in-frame clones here, not all; method: immunoSEQ multiplex PCR. In the table there are 43,000 or so clones, over 85% of which are singletons. The chain recombines TRBV30 with TRBJ1-2, with 10 bases that match TRBD1. The clonotype originates from a human patient who received an intestinal transplant, so some T cells may come from the graft donor. Sequencing was performed on PBMCs, taken around 330 days after intestinal transplant. As DNA, the CDR3 is TGTGCCTGGAGATTTCGGGACAGGGGATTCTATGGCTACACCTTC. Protein product: CAWRFRDRGFYGYTF. Complete variable domain (other parts from reference TRBV30 and TRBJ1-2): SQTIHQWPATLVQPVGSPLSLECTVEGTSNPNLYWYRQAAGRGLQLLFYSVGIGQISSEVPQNLSASRPQDRQFILSSKKLLLSDSGFYLCAWRFRDRGFYGYTFGSGTRLTVV.